The 13 T cell receptor beta chains in this list originate from one sample, sequenced in a study of CD4 and CD8 cells across lung adenocarcinoma regions. MiXCR, applied by TCRdb to the PCR reads, yields one record per CDR3 protein. The table shows roughly 10,000 distinct CDR3 sequences, with approximately 53% occurring only once. Sequenced input: CD4+ T cells from the center of a lung tumor. The receptors were gathered from a male donor with lung adenocarcinoma. The CD4 and CD8 labels of this study may be unreliable.

By sample share, this clonotype is medium-sized. The V and J genes are TRBV10-2 and TRBJ2-5; D is possibly TRBD1 (6 bases). Matching the DNA end better, TRBJ2-7 makes the J call doubtful. Germline assignment: CDR1 WSHSY and CDR2 SAAADI. This CDR3 has 14 amino acids. The CDR3 coding sequence is TGCGCCACACAGGGAAGGGGGTTCCCTCACGAGCAGTACTTC. Protein sequence: CATQGRGFPHEQYF.

The chain employs TRBV6-1 and TRBJ2-4; tentatively, D is TRBD1 (6 bases). Trimming shortened V by 7 bases and J by 4 bases, and 14 bases separated the two germline ends. The CDR3 is 14 amino acids. Germline CDR1 MNHNS, CDR2 SASEGT. CDR3 region: CASNSRGIKNIQYF. In DNA form, the CDR3 reads TGTGCCAGCAACAGCAGGGGAATAAAAAACATTCAGTACTTC.

This clonotype was counted once. The CDR3 does not close with the conserved phenylalanine or tryptophan, likely indicating a read error. This rearrangement joins TRBV10-1 to TRBJ2-1; the match to TRBD2 covers 11 bases. There are 14 residues in the CDR3. V was pared by 3 bases and J by 10 bases, with 5 bases of the junction left unmatched. The germline V gene has CDR1 WNHNN and CDR2 SYGVQD (reference sequence). CDR3 sequence: CASSEAGTSGEQFL. The CDR3 coding sequence is TGCGCCAGCAGTGAAGCCGGGACTAGCGGCGAGCAGTTCTTA.

This clonotype was seen more than once but under ten times. The rearrangement joins TRBV6-1 to TRBJ2-5; unclear D gene. Germline CDR1 is MNHNS and CDR2 is SASEGT. The CDR3 extends over 14 amino acids. With 8 bases removed from V and 11 bases from J, the gap between germline ends came to 24 bases. The CDR3, as DNA: TGTGCCAGCGGTCCCGGGCTAGTGTACAATGAGCAGTACTTC. Translating gives CASGPGLVYNEQYF.

In DNA, the CDR3 is TGTGCGGGCAGTGGAGGTCGCGACGAAGAGACCCAGTACTTC. Translating gives CAGSGGRDEETQYF. This chain connects TRBV6-1 to TRBJ2-4, with a possible D match to TRBD2 (5 bases). The tail of the sequence fits TRBJ2-5 better, so the J call may be wrong. This CDR3 has 14 amino acids. Germline V gene data show CDR1 as MNHNS and CDR2 as SASEGT.

On this clonotype: An end of the junction does not agree with germline; a read error may underlie this. The gene calls are TRBV15 and TRBJ2-1; D is possibly TRBD2 (6 bases). Germline loops: CDR1 LNHNV, CDR2 YYDKDF (reference sequence). CDR3 size: 11 residues. The CDR3 sequence: CATSNSGTILF. The CDR3 DNA is TGTGCCACCAGCAATAGCGGTACAATCCTCTTC.

This clonotype was seen just once. The J gene is TRBJ2-4, the V gene TRBV27, with 9 bases lining up with TRBD2. After removal of 8 bases from V and 13 bases from J, the junction contained 30 bases not matched to a gene. The CDR3 has 19 residues. Per the germline V gene, CDR1 is MNHEY and CDR2 is SMNVEV (reference sequence). The CDR3 DNA sequence: TGTGCCAGCCGCCCTGGAGGACTAGCGACACTGAGAGCCAAAAACACGCAGTACTTC. Translating gives CASRPGGLATLRAKNTQYF.

The rearrangement uses TRBV23-1 and TRBJ2-5; 8 positions agree with TRBD1. The last part of the DNA fits TRBJ2-7 better; the J call may be wrong. TRBV23-1 belongs to the ORF category, with a function that is uncertain. This CDR3 is 16 amino acids long. CDR3 sequence reads: CASSRSLGQGLDEQYF. CDR3 coding DNA: TGCGCCAGCAGCCGAAGCCTCGGACAGGGATTAGACGAGCAGTACTTC.

This clonotype was seen at least ten times. The chain has TRBV25-1 and TRBJ1-2; D is possibly TRBD1 (6 bases). This CDR3 contains 12 residues. Germline CDR1 MGHDK, CDR2 SYGVNS. Trimming pared 8 bases from V and 6 bases from J, leaving 13 bases between. The CDR3 bases are TGTGCCAGCGGTGGACAGTCAGATGGCTACACCTTC. Protein sequence: CASGGQSDGYTF.

The gene calls are TRBV6-5 and TRBJ2-5; either TRBD1 or TRBD2 may supply D (6 bases each). V gave up 4 bases and J gave up 4 bases, with 28 bases separating them. Germline V lookup: CDR1 MNHEY, CDR2 SVGAGI. This CDR3 spans 19 amino acids. The CDR3 region has the DNA TGTGCCAGCAGTTCCACCGGGGTAGCCGGGGGCCGAGACCCAGAGACCCAGTACTTC. Its protein product is CASSSTGVAGGRDPETQYF.

This chain joins TRBV30 and TRBJ1-2; a possible D gene is TRBD1 (5 bases). Trimming pared 0 bases from V and 7 bases from J, leaving 18 bases between. In germline, CDR1 is GTSNPN, CDR2 SVGIG (reference sequence). The CDR3 totals 15 residues. In DNA, the CDR3 is TGTGCCTGGAGTGTACCCGTGATAGGGGCTCTTGGCTACACCTTC. This encodes CAWSVPVIGALGYTF.

The genes are TRBV6-5 and TRBJ2-2; no definite D call. The J call is in doubt because the DNA end fits TRBJ2-3 better. The CDR3 has 15 residues. CDR1 MNHEY and CDR2 SVGAGI come from the germline V gene. The CDR3 DNA sequence: TGTGCCAGCAGCTATAGAGTTTTTCCCGCAGAGGAGCAGTATTTT. It codes for CASSYRVFPAEEQYF.

V is TRBV6-1 and J is TRBJ2-1; D uncertain. The CDR3 sequence is 13 residues long. CDR1 MNHNS and CDR2 SASEGT come from the germline V gene. V lost 4 bases to trimming and J lost 8 bases, with 12 bases between them. This chain's CDR3 is CASSALLGHEQFF. For the CDR3, the DNA is TGTGCCAGCAGTGCTCTGTTAGGTCATGAGCAGTTCTTC.